What follows describes a single T cell receptor (beta chain). Its antigen is unidentified. This entry belongs to a study of T cells in localized non-small cell lung cancer. Study results and caveats: A median around 57 of the top 100 tumor clones appeared in adjacent lung.

Using immunoSEQ multiplex PCR, the repertoire was profiled, and TCRdb retains in-frame clones only, with some absent. The sample has about 56,000 clones; 86% are singletons. The V segment lost 5 bases and the J segment 2 bases; nucleotides outside the gene matches: 4. CDR1 and CDR2 (germline): MDHEN, SYDVKM. CDR3 length: 16 residues. Sequencing was performed on peripheral blood, taken before any cancer treatment. This chain links TRBV28 with TRBJ2-2, with 11 bases matching TRBD2. The sequence came from a woman aged 40-69 years with stage I lung adenocarcinoma. For the CDR3, the DNA is TGTGCCAGCAGTAAGACTAGCGGGGCTAACACCGGGGAGCTGTTTTTT. Translation: CASSKTSGANTGELFF. Using reference TRBV28 and TRBJ2-2 for the parts outside the CDR3, the full variable domain is DVKVTQSSRYLVKRTGEKVFLECVQDMDHENMFWYRQDPGLGLRLIYFSYDVKMKEKGDIPEGYSVSREKKERFSLILESASTNQTSMYLCASSKTSGANTGELFFGEGSRLTVL.